This entry lists 23 T cell receptor beta chains sequenced from one sample in a study of beta chain features in type 1 diabetes. All of the isolated RNA was reverse transcribed, so expressed TCRB transcripts were sequenced. The repertoire was sequenced with immunoSEQ multiplex PCR; TCRdb's copy has only in-frame clones and lacks some. In the table there are 300,000 or so clones, less than 9.5% of which are singletons. The source material was central memory CD4+ T cells from blood. These TCRs come from a woman under 30 in good health.

This clone occurred a few times. The V gene is TRBV4-3, the J gene TRBJ1-2; tentative D call: TRBD1 (5 bases). V lost 1 base and J 5 bases, leaving 17 bases between the germline ends. The germline V gene encodes CDR1 LGHNA and CDR2 YSLEER. This CDR3 contains 16 residues. Here the CDR3 DNA reads TGCGCCAGCAGCCAAGGTCAAATGGGGACTTCTTATGGCTACACCTTC. Its protein is CASSQGQMGTSYGYTF.

The chain carries TRBV29-1 and TRBJ1-5; 8 bases fit TRBD1. The CDR3 has 14 residues. Trimming took 7 bases from V and 4 from J; bases not matched to a gene: 9. From germline, CDR1 is SQVTM and CDR2 ANQGSEA. CDR3 coding DNA: TGCAGCGCGAGGACAGGGACAAGTAATCAGCCCCAGCATTTT. It translates to CSARTGTSNQPQHF.

The gene calls are TRBV7-2 and TRBJ1-3, with 9 nucleotides matching TRBD1. The CDR3 totals 16 residues. Germline lookup yields CDR1 SGHTA and CDR2 FQGNSA. Trimming took 8 bases from V and 0 from J; bases not matched to a gene: 8. The CDR3 DNA follows: TGTGCCAGCGGCAAAGGACAGGGGTCCTCTGGAAACACCATATATTTT. Protein sequence: CASGKGQGSSGNTIYF.

This clone has just a few counts. The rearrangement joins TRBV7-3 to TRBJ2-7, with 7 bases fitting TRBD1. Per germline, CDR1 SGHTA and CDR2 FQGTGA. V lost 0 bases, J lost 2 bases, and 4 bases stayed unmatched. This CDR3 comprises 15 residues. CDR3: CASSLTGGATYEQYF. The CDR3, as DNA: TGTGCCAGCAGCTTAACAGGGGGCGCGACCTACGAGCAGTACTTC.

The sample holds many counts of this clone. The chain uses TRBV5-6 and TRBJ2-7, with D hard to call. This CDR3 spans 14 amino acids. With 2 bases removed from V and 5 bases from J, the gap between germline ends came to 14 bases. Germline V gives CDR1 SGHDT, CDR2 YYEEEE. CDR3 protein: CASSFMGRSDEQYF. CDR3 coding DNA: TGTGCCAGCAGCTTTATGGGCCGTTCCGACGAGCAGTACTTC.

The table lists this clone with a few counts. The J gene is TRBJ1-4, the V gene TRBV2; D possibly corresponds to TRBD1 (5 bases). The germline V gene encodes CDR1 SNHLY and CDR2 FYNNEI. The CDR3 contains 13 residues. V was cut by 6 bases and J by 8 bases, with 13 bases left in between. CDR3: CASSRDFGEKLFF. CDR3 DNA: TGTGCCAGCAGCAGGGATTTCGGGGAAAAACTGTTTTTT. The full variable domain, rest sourced from reference TRBV2 and TRBJ1-4, is EPEVTQTPSHQVTQMGQEVILRCVPISNHLYFYWYRQILGQKVEFLVSFYNNEISEKSEIFDDQFSVERPDGSNFTLKIRSTKLEDSAMYFCASSRDFGEKLFFGSGTQLSVL.

This chain uses TRBV11-2 with TRBJ2-5, with D maybe TRBD2 (5 bases). The V gene's germline CDR1 is SGHAT and CDR2 FQNNGV. The CDR3 sequence is 13 residues long. Trimming left V 0 bases short and J 7 bases short, with 9 bases between. CDR3 DNA: TGTGCCAGCAGCTTAGAAGGTCGGGGGACCCAGTACTTC. Amino acid sequence: CASSLEGRGTQYF.

J is TRBJ2-7 and V is TRBV6-5; perhaps TRBD2 as D (6 bases). Germline V gene data show CDR1 as MNHEY and CDR2 as SVGAGI. This CDR3 has 14 amino acids. V was cut by 3 bases and J by 3 bases, with 12 bases left in between. The CDR3 reads CASSYASEHYEQYF. CDR3 DNA sequence: TGTGCCAGCAGTTATGCTAGCGAGCACTACGAGCAGTACTTC.

The chain carries TRBV6-6 and TRBJ2-1, with 11 bases identical to TRBD2. V lost 5 bases and J lost 10; bases outside the gene matches: 10. The germline V gene has CDR1 MNHNY and CDR2 SVGAGI (reference sequence). The CDR3 has 15 residues. The CDR3 nucleotides are TGTGCCAGCAGTAGGTCGGTAGCGGGAGGGCAGGAGCAGTTCTTC. Residues: CASSRSVAGGQEQFF.

This clone showed up just a few times. The chain has TRBV5-4 and TRBJ1-1, with a possible D match to TRBD1 (6 bases). The CDR3 runs to 14 residues. Trimming removed 3 bases at V and 4 bases at J, with 13 bases between. Germline assignment: CDR1 SGHNT and CDR2 YYREEE (reference sequence). The CDR3 nucleotides read TGTGCCAGCAGCTCAAGGGGGGAGGGCACTGAAGCTTTCTTT. Protein sequence: CASSSRGEGTEAFF.

This clone was recorded a few times. The V call is TRBV25-1, the J call TRBJ2-4; D perhaps matches TRBD1 (6 bases). The CDR3 extends over 15 amino acids. The V and J ends lost 7 bases and 3 bases respectively, with 16 bases between them. Germline V lookup: CDR1 MGHDK, CDR2 SYGVNS. CDR3 DNA sequence: TGTGCCAGCATCGAGGGGGATGGAGGCAAAAACATTCAGTACTTC. Protein product: CASIEGDGGKNIQYF.

This clone was recorded a few times. The chain is built from TRBV10-3 and TRBJ2-2, with 8 positions matching TRBD1. Trimming at V came to 10 bases and at J to 1 base, leaving 8 bases not matched to a gene. This CDR3 contains 15 residues. Per germline, CDR1 ENHRY and CDR2 SYGVKD. In nucleotides, the CDR3 is TGTGCCACCACAAGGACAGGGCAGAACACCGGGGAGCTGTTTTTT. Its protein product is CATTRTGQNTGELFF.

The J gene is TRBJ2-3, the V gene TRBV7-9; D perhaps matches TRBD1 (6 bases). The CDR3 loop spans 16 amino acids. Germline CDR1 SEHNR, CDR2 FQNEAQ (reference sequence). V lost 1 base, J lost 4 bases, and 15 bases lay in between. CDR3 coding DNA: TGTGCCAGCAGCTTAGAGGGGATACCAGGGGCAGATACGCAGTATTTT. Translation gives CASSLEGIPGADTQYF.

This clone was recorded a few times. The V gene is TRBV29-1, the J gene TRBJ2-7, with D possibly TRBD1 on 6 matching bases. V was pared by 3 bases and J by 4 bases, with 19 bases between. The CDR3 consists of 15 residues. Germline V gene lookup returns CDR1 SQVTM and CDR2 ANQGSEA. The DNA of the CDR3 is TGCAGCGTTGAGTGGCTCCACAGGACAGCATACGAGCAGTACTTC. It translates to CSVEWLHRTAYEQYF.

The chain employs TRBV2 and TRBJ1-5; D remains unclear. The CDR3 spans 12 residues. Germline CDR1 and CDR2: SNHLY and FYNNEI. V shed 2 bases and J shed 5 bases, with 4 bases lying between them. CDR3 amino acids: CASSEPDQPQHF. The CDR3 region has the DNA TGTGCCAGCAGTGAACCGGATCAGCCCCAGCATTTT.

The rearrangement uses TRBV11-2 and TRBJ2-7; D perhaps matches TRBD1 (6 bases). This CDR3 comprises 13 residues. Per the germline V gene, CDR1 is SGHAT and CDR2 is FQNNGV. Trimming took off 3 bases at V and 4 bases at J, with 10 bases between the two ends. The CDR3 region is CASSFQGRYEQYF. In DNA, the CDR3 is TGTGCCAGCAGCTTTCAGGGGCGGTACGAGCAGTACTTC.

This sequence joins TRBV7-8 and TRBJ2-7; D is ambiguous. There are 14 residues in the CDR3. CDR1 and CDR2 from the germline V gene are SGHVS and FQNEAQ. Trimming left V 2 bases short and J 5 bases short, with 13 bases between. The CDR3 DNA sequence: TGTGCCAGCAGCTTATTCACACAATCAGACGAGCAGTACTTC. This gives the protein CASSLFTQSDEQYF.

This chain uses TRBV5-4 with TRBJ2-2; tentative D call: TRBD1 (5 bases). The germline V gene encodes CDR1 SGHNT and CDR2 YYREEE (reference sequence). Trimming took off 1 base at V and 5 bases at J, with 21 bases between the two ends. This CDR3 comprises 18 residues. The CDR3 is CASSLILRADLRTGELFF. In DNA, the CDR3 is TGTGCCAGCAGCTTGATCCTCAGGGCGGACCTACGAACCGGGGAGCTGTTTTTT.

The V call is TRBV6-6, the J call TRBJ2-7, with 7 bases aligning to TRBD1. The CDR3 has 15 residues. Per germline, CDR1 MNHNY and CDR2 SVGAGI (reference sequence). V trimming: 6 bases; J trimming: 3 bases; junction bases outside the gene matches: 11. The DNA for the CDR3 is TGTGCCAGCAGCCAACCCGGGACAGCACGCTACGAGCAGTACTTC. Amino acid sequence: CASSQPGTARYEQYF.

In its sample, this clone was seen a few times. Here the CDR3 DNA reads TGTGCCAGCAGCAAGACTAGCGGGAACACAGATACGCAGTATTTT. This gives the protein CASSKTSGNTDTQYF. The genes are TRBV9 and TRBJ2-3, with 11 bases that match TRBD2. Germline V gene sequence: CDR1 SGDLS, CDR2 YYNGEE. The V segment lost 4 bases and the J segment 2 bases; nucleotides outside the gene matches: 3. There are 15 residues in the CDR3.

This chain connects TRBV5-1 to TRBJ2-5; 12 bases map to TRBD2. The CDR3 has 15 residues. Trimming removed 4 bases from V and 5 bases from J; junction bases left unmatched: 6. CDR1 and CDR2 from the germline V gene are SGHRS and YFSETQ. The CDR3 sequence is CASSGSLAGGETQYF. The DNA for the CDR3 is TGCGCCAGCAGCGGGTCACTAGCGGGAGGCGAGACCCAGTACTTC.

The table lists this clone with many counts. J is TRBJ2-1 and V is TRBV14; 8 positions agree with TRBD2. CDR3 length: 13 amino acids. Per germline, CDR1 SGHDN and CDR2 FVKESK. The junction had 8 bases not matched to a gene; V was cut back by 11 bases and J by 5 bases. The CDR3 nucleotides are TGTGCCTCCGCCCGTAGCGGGAACAATGAGCAGTTCTTC. Amino acids: CASARSGNNEQFF.

CDR3 in DNA: TGTGCCAGCAGCCGGACTAGCGGGACTCGGGAGCAGTACTTC. Encoded protein: CASSRTSGTREQYF. The chain recombines TRBV7-2 with TRBJ2-7, with TRBD2 matching over 12 bases. The J segment lost 7 bases and the V segment lost 5 bases, leaving 6 bases of the junction unmatched. Germline values: CDR1 SGHTA, CDR2 FQGNSA. The CDR3 spans 14 residues.